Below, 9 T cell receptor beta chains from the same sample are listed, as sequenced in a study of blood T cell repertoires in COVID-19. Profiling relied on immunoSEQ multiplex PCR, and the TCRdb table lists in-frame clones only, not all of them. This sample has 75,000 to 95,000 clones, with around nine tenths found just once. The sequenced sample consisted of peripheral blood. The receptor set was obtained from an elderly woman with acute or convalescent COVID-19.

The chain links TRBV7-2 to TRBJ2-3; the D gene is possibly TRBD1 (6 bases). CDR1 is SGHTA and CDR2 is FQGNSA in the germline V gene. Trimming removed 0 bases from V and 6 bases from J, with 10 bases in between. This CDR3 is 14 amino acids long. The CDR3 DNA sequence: TGTGCCAGCAGCTTAGCAGGGCAGGGGGATACGCAGTATTTT. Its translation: CASSLAGQGDTQYF.

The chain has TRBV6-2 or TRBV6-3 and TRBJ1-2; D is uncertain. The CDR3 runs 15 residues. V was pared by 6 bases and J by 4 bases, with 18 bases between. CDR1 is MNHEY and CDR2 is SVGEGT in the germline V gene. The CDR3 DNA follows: TGTGCCAGCAGCCTCCGAGACACTGCGATCTATGGCTACACCTTC. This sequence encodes CASSLRDTAIYGYTF.

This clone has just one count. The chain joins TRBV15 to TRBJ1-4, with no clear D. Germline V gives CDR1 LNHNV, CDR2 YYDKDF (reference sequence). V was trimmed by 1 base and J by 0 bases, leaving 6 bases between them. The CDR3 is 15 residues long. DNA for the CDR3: TGTGCCACCAGCAGAGGAGCCGCAACTAATGAAAAACTGTTTTTT. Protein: CATSRGAATNEKLFF.

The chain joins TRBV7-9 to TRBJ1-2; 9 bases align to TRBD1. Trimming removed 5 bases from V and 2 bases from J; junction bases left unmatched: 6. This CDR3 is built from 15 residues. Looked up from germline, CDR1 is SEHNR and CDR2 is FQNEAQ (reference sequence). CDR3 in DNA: TGTGCCAGCAGCCGTCGGACAGGGGCGAACTATGGCTACACCTTC. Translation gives CASSRRTGANYGYTF.

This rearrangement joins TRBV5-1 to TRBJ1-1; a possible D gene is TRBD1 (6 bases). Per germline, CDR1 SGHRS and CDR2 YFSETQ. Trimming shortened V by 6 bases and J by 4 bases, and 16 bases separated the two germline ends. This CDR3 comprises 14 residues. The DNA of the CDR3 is TGCGCCAGCAATGTTGGGAGGGGGAGCACTGAAGCTTTCTTT. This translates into CASNVGRGSTEAFF.

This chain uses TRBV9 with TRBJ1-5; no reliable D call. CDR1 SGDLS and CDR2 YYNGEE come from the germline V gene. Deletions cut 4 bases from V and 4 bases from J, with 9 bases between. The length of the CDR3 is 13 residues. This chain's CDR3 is CASSTDPNQPQHF. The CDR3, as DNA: TGTGCCAGCAGCACAGACCCTAATCAGCCCCAGCATTTT. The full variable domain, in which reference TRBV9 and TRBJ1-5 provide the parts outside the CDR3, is DSGVTQTPKHLITATGQRVTLRCSPRSGDLSVYWYQQSLDQGLQFLIQYYNGEERAKGNILERFSAQQFPDLHSELNLSSLELGDSALYFCASSTDPNQPQHFGDGTRLSIL.

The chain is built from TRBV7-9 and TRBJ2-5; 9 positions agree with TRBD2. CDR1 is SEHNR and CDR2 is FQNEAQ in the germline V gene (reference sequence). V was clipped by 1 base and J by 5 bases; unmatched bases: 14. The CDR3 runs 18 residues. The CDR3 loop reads CASSLGSSGAPGAETQYF. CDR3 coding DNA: TGTGCCAGCAGCTTAGGGTCTAGCGGGGCCCCGGGAGCTGAGACCCAGTACTTC.

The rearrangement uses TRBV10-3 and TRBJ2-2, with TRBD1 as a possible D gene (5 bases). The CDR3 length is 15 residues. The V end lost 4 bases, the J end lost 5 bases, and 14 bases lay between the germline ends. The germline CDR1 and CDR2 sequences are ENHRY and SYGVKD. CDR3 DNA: TGTGCCATCAGTGGGACAATCAGTCAAACCGGGGAGCTGTTTTTT. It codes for CAISGTISQTGELFF.

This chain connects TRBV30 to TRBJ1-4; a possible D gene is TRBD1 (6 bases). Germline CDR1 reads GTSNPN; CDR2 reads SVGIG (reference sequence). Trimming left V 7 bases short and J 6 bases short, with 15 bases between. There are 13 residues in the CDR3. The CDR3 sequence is CASLDRGDEKLFF. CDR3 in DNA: TGTGCCTCCCTGGACAGAGGGGATGAAAAACTGTTTTTT.